This entry describes one T cell receptor (beta chain). Its antigen is not known. This record comes from a study of cytomegalovirus exposure and HLA in healthy donors. Profiling relied on immunoSEQ multiplex PCR, and the TCRdb table lists in-frame clones only, not all of them. The table has about 200,000 clones, approximately 82% seen once; the top ten hold about an eighth. V shed 5 bases and J shed 5 bases, with 13 bases lying between them. This CDR3 is built from 14 residues. Germline assignment: CDR1 SEHNR and CDR2 FQNEAQ (reference sequence). Findings and caveats of the study: Most observed TCR sequences were rare, whereas some public TCRs were detected in many donors.

The receptor comes from a woman aged 30 to 39 in good health and CMV-seropositive. The chain combines TRBV7-9 with TRBJ2-1, with D perhaps TRBD1 (6 bases). The sequencing input was PBMCs. The CDR3 sequence: CASSPGQINNEQFF. CDR3 DNA sequence: TGTGCCAGCAGCCCCGGACAGATCAACAATGAGCAGTTCTTC.